The present TCR beta chain was sequenced within a study of T cells in localized non-small cell lung cancer. Libraries were prepared by immunoSEQ multiplex PCR; TCRdb keeps only in-frame clonotypes and omits some of them. Among around 3,000 clones, roughly a third were seen once, and the ten largest hold 15% to 20%. Findings and caveats of the study: It was uninvolved adjacent lung that showed the highest T cell clonality, exceeding tumor.

Germline V CDR1 and CDR2: LNHDA, SQIVND (reference sequence). V shed 10 bases, J shed 11 bases, and the junction held 14 bases outside the gene matches. The CDR3 is 13 residues long. A word on this clone: Antigen: not known.

The input for sequencing was lung tumor tissue, taken before any cancer treatment. The chain carries TRBV19 and TRBJ1-5, with TRBD1 matching over 7 bases. This sequence originates from a female donor over 55 with stage II squamous cell lung carcinoma. The CDR3 DNA follows: TGTGCCACTACTAGACAGGGCCGGCAGTCCCAGCATTTT. It codes for CATTRQGRQSQHF.